This T cell receptor (beta chain) was captured by sequencing in a study of CXCR3-negative and CXCR3-positive naive CD8 T cells. Each TRB cDNA library was prepared by 5' RACE (with UMI labels). Each CDR3 protein gets one entry in TCRdb, which reprocessed the 5' RACE reads and gives no DNA. This sample's table has about 84,000 distinct CDR3 sequences. Germline loops: CDR1 MDHEN, CDR2 SYDVKM. The CDR3 extends over 14 amino acids. Triplicate sorts, fewer than 350,000 cells apiece, were made for each CD8+ T cell subset. Study-wide points: Memory CD8+ cells showed much lower diversity, while both naive subsets displayed comparably high diversity. Relative to CXCR3-negative naive cells, CXCR3-positive naive cells had more hydrophobic TRB CDR3s.

In the case of this clonotype: Its target is not known.

The receptor's source is a human donor in good health. Some clones in this sample may be carry-over from other donors' samples. Source material: naive CXCR3+ CD8+ T cells from blood. Subset here: CD45RO-CCR7+CD27+CD95- naive CD8+ T cells expressing CXCR3 (TNR3+). The rearrangement uses TRBV28 and TRBJ2-7; TCRdb reports TRBD1, a call that lacks DNA to check it against. CDR3 region: CASSLVQGSYEQYF.